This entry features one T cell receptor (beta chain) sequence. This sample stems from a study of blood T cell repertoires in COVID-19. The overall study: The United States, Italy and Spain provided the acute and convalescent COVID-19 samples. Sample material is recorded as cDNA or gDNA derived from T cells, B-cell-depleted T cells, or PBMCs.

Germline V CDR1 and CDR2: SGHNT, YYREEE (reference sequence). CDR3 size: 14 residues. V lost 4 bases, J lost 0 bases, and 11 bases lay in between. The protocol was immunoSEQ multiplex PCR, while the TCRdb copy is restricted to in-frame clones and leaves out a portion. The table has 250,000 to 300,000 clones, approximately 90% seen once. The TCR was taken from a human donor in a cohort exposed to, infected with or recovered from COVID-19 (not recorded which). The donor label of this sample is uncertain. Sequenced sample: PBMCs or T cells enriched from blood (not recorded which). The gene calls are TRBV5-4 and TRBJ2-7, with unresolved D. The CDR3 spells CASSPERSSYEQYF. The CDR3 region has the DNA TGTGCCAGCAGCCCAGAACGGAGCTCCTACGAGCAGTACTTC.